Sequencing of this T cell receptor beta chain was carried out in a study of OX40 agonist ivuxolimab in advanced cancers. Notes on the research overall: Ivuxolimab was an agonistic, fully human IgG2 monoclonal antibody directed against OX40 (CD134), a costimulatory receptor. The paper reports the monotherapy dose-escalation portion (N of about 56 patients) of the phase I ivuxolimab trial. In the dose-escalation cohort, approximately 82% of patients were male, and the mean age was around 65 years with a range of about 20 to 80. Three dose-escalation patients achieved partial responses, one with hepatocellular carcinoma and two with cutaneous melanoma. Prior anti-PD-1, anti-PD-L1 or anti-CTLA-4 therapy was permitted, and checkpoint inhibitors had been received by roughly 42% of dose-escalation patients. Among the approximately 54 dose-escalation patients, around 20 had hepatocellular carcinoma, about 15 melanoma, 9 renal cell carcinoma and 9 head and neck cancer. Intravenous ivuxolimab was administered to patients every 2 weeks at six dose levels: 0.01, 0.1, 0.3, 1.5, 3 and 10 mg/kg. The purpose of peripheral TCRbeta sequencing was to test whether ivuxolimab changed TCR sequence diversity and led to clonal T-cell expansion. Summary of the overall study and its limitations: The antigen specificity of the clonally expanded peripheral T cells was not determined. At doses from 0.1 to 3.0 mg/kg, clonal expansion was seen in both CD4+ and CD8+ blood T cells between baseline and week 6. After ivuxolimab, more expanded clones were found on average in CD8+ T cells than in CD4+ T cells. In partial responders in the 0.1-3.0 mg/kg groups, normalized peripheral clonal expansion was found to be among the lowest, especially among CD8+ T cells. Low levels of normalized T-cell clonal expansion were also seen in some patients who did not respond.

This clone was counted once. Its specific antigen is unknown. No base quality values were provided; no much bigger clone lies one nucleotide off. For sequencing of the TCRbeta CDR3 region, genomic DNA was extracted from the sorted cells. The immunoSEQ Assay was used for sequencing of TCRbeta CDR3 regions. TCRdb's version of the immuneACCESS table is confined to in-frame rearrangements and falls short of the full clone set. An unresolved V gene accounts for under half of the shortfall where checked; the remainder is of unknown origin. In all, the sample holds tens of thousands of clones, and around 90% of those were seen once. Of the sample, roughly 0.32% falls within the top ten clones. Patients with autoimmune disease history or receiving systemic immunosuppression were excluded from the trial. In every dose cohort, peripheral blood was drawn for TCR sequencing at baseline, cycle 4 day 1, and cycle 7 day 1. The samples were drawn from a first-in-human, open-label, multicenter phase I dose-escalation trial of ivuxolimab. Adults with locally advanced or metastatic melanoma, renal cell, hepatocellular, or head and neck squamous cell carcinoma were enrolled in the trial. Before TCR sequencing, CD4+ and CD8+ T cells were separately sorted from peripheral blood.

CDR1 and CDR2 are drawn from the germline V gene: MGHDK, SYGVNS. A distance of 17 bases separates the germline ends of V and J, which lose 8 bases and 4 bases respectively. Spanning cysteine to phenylalanine, the CDR3 consists of 14 amino acids. Of all the DNA, just the CDR3 is kept, 42 bases in frame from base 1. The clonotype was recovered from an adult with an advanced solid tumor such as melanoma, head and neck, liver or kidney cancer. This chain joins TRBV25-1 to TRBJ1-2, with the D gene not confidently named. Sequences were derived from CD4+ or CD8+ T cells sorted from blood, sampled in a trial of the OX40 agonist ivuxolimab. The CDR3 reads as follows: CASSPPGAGYGYTF. The DNA sequence follows: TGTGCCAGCTCCCCCCCCGGAGCGGGCTATGGCTACACCTTC.